The present entry profiles one T cell receptor (beta chain) with its context. Antigen specificity is unknown. The authors used template switching to add a universal primer site and gave cDNA unique molecular identifiers. TCRdb re-analysed the 5' RACE reads in MiXCR, keeping a single row per CDR3 protein. Among 430,000 or so distinct CDR3 sequences listed, roughly 24% were seen once. This sample stems from a study of identical twins. Study outcomes and limitations: Alpha sequences that were out-of-frame and twin-shared showed an excess of low generation probability.

Trimming took 5 bases from V and 4 from J, leaving 9 bases between them. There are 11 residues in the CDR3. Germline loops: CDR1 DFQATT, CDR2 SNEGSKA (reference sequence). The same data also contributed to another study, on T cells expressing NK-cell markers. This second study notes: Most of the eight sequenced donors tested HCMV-seropositive; one tested seronegative. Several experiments confined sorting to alpha-beta TCR T cells with an anti-gamma-delta TCR antibody.

This clonotype originated in a woman aged 18 to 35 in good health. The J gene is TRBJ2-7, the V gene TRBV20-1; D uncertain. Sequencing input: CD4+ T cells sorted from blood. CDR3 protein: CSAGVGYEQYF. The CDR3 DNA reads TGCAGTGCTGGGGTGGGATACGAGCAGTACTTC.